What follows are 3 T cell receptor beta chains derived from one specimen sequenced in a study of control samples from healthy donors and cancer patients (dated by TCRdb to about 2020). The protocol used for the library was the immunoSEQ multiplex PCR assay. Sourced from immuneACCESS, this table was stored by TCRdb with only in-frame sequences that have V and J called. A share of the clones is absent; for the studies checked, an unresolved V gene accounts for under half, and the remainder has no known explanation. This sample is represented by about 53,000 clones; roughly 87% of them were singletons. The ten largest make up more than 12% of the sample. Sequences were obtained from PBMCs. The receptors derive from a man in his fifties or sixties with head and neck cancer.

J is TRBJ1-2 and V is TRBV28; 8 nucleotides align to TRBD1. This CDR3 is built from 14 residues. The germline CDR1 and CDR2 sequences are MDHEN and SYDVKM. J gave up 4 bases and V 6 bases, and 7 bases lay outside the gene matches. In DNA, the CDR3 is TGTGCCAGCAGGGACGCGGACAGGGTCTATGGCTACACCTTC. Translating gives CASRDADRVYGYTF.

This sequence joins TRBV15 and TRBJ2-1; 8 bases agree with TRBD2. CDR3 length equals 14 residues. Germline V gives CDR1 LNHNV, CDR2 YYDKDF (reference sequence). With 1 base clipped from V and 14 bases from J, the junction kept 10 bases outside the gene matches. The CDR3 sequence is CATSRGGGLVGKFF. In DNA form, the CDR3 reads TGTGCCACCAGCAGAGGGGGGGGACTAGTCGGAAAGTTCTTC.

CDR3 nucleotides: TGTGCCAGCAGTCCTAGGACAGGGTACACCGGGGAGCTGTTTTTT. Its protein product is CASSPRTGYTGELFF. The chain recombines TRBV28 with TRBJ2-2, with 8 bases that match TRBD1. Germline-derived CDR1 and CDR2 are MDHEN and SYDVKM. The CDR3 is 15 amino acids. The V and J ends lost 5 bases and 3 bases, in that order; junction bases with no gene match: 5.